The clone carrying this T cell receptor (beta chain) showed up just once. The entry originates in a study of blood T cell repertoires in COVID-19. TCRdb's copy holds only in-frame clones and misses some; the assay was immunoSEQ multiplex PCR. The data contain 250,000 to 400,000 clones, 80% to 90% of them singletons. This CDR3 has 13 amino acids. The V and J ends lost 3 bases and 5 bases respectively, with 11 bases between them. Germline CDR1 and CDR2: DFQATT and SNEGSKA (reference sequence). In assigning cohorts, the study relied on participant-reported clinical history. The chain carries TRBV20-1 and TRBJ1-5, with a possible D match to TRBD1 (5 bases). The material sequenced was PBMCs or T cells enriched from blood (not recorded which). This TCR came from a woman in her twenties or thirties who had recovered from COVID-19. The CDR3 coding sequence is TGCAGTGCTAGTAGGCAGGGTGATCAGCCCCAGCATTTT. Translated: CSASRQGDQPQHF.